The 8 T cell receptor beta chains below were found in one sample sequenced in a study of breast tumors, draining lymph nodes, adjacent tissues. TCRdb passed the multiplex PCR reads through MiXCR, listing each CDR3 protein once. The table lists approximately 88,000 distinct CDR3 sequences, about 27% of them singletons, with over 8% in the top ten. Samples came from axillary lymph nodes draining the breast cancer. The sample taken for sequencing was axillary lymph node tissue. The receptor source for this set is a female donor with breast cancer. Some clones in this sample may be carry-over from other donors' samples.

This clonotype was picked up many times. The CDR3 DNA sequence: TGTGCCAGCAGTTACAGGACAGTAGCCTACGAGCAGTACTTC. Its translation: CASSYRTVAYEQYF. The gene calls are TRBV6-2 or TRBV6-3 and TRBJ2-7, with D perhaps TRBD1 (6 bases). CDR1 MNHEY and CDR2 SVGEGT come from the germline V gene. V dropped 2 bases and J dropped 2 bases, with 10 bases sitting between them. The CDR3 has 14 amino acids.

Concerning this clonotype itself: Mismatch with germline at one junction end may stem from a read error. V usage is TRBV7-3 and J usage is TRBJ2-1; the D call may be TRBD1 or TRBD2 (5 bases each). The CDR3 loop spans 17 amino acids. Germline CDR1 SGHTA, CDR2 FQGTGA. CDR3 nucleotide sequence: TGTGCCAGCAGCGCCAGTATAGGTGGGGGATCGGGCAATCAGCAGTTCTTC. It is translated as CASSASIGGGSGNQQFF.

At least ten counts were recorded for this clonotype. The chain employs TRBV11-2 and TRBJ1-2; weak D call: TRBD1 (5 bases). V lost 5 bases and J 6 bases, leaving 16 bases between the germline ends. This CDR3 has 14 amino acids. In germline, CDR1 is SGHAT, CDR2 FQNNGV. In DNA, the CDR3 is TGTGCCAGCAGCGCGACGGGGACCCTCGATGGCTACACCTTC. Its protein product is CASSATGTLDGYTF.

The gene calls are TRBV25-1 and TRBJ1-4; tentative D call: TRBD1 (5 bases). Between the trimmed V and J ends, which lost 8 bases and 5 bases, there was a span of 15 bases. The CDR3 length is 14 residues. In germline, CDR1 is MGHDK, CDR2 SYGVNS. CDR3 DNA: TGTGCCAGCGATAAGGGGCAGTACAATGAAAAACTGTTTTTT. It specifies CASDKGQYNEKLFF.

This chain uses TRBV7-3 with TRBJ1-1; the D gene is possibly TRBD1 (6 bases). The ends were cut back, 1 base at V and 3 bases at J, with 24 bases in the middle. CDR1 is SGHTA, CDR2 FQGTGA, per germline. This CDR3 has 19 amino acids. CDR3 coding DNA: TGTGCCAGCAGCTTAAAAGCGGGGACCACAGGGACCCGGGACACTGAAGCTTTCTTT. It specifies CASSLKAGTTGTRDTEAFF.

Details on this clonotype: Sequence at one end of the junction differs from germline and may be a read error. The chain combines TRBV7-9 with TRBJ1-2, with D hard to call. CDR1 is SEHNR, CDR2 FQNEAQ, per germline (reference sequence). The CDR3 runs 18 residues. CDR3: CASSLLFRLRPGRHGYAF. Written as DNA, the CDR3 is TGTGCCAGCAGCTTATTGTTTAGGCTCCGCCCGGGTCGCCATGGCTACGCCTTC.

This clonotype turned up a few times. The CDR3 protein is CASSQWGFEAFF. Written as DNA, the CDR3 is TGTGCCAGCAGCCAATGGGGGTTTGAAGCTTTCTTT. The V gene is TRBV4-2, the J gene TRBJ1-1; tentative D call: TRBD1 (5 bases). V lost 2 bases, J lost 7 bases, and 8 bases lay in between. CDR3 length equals 12 residues. Germline CDR1 reads LGHNA; CDR2 reads YNFKEQ.

This clonotype was found a few times. The genes are TRBV9 and TRBJ1-1; TRBD1 is a possible D gene (6 bases). Trimming removed 1 base at V and 5 bases at J, with 9 bases between. CDR1 and CDR2 from the germline V gene are SGDLS and YYNGEE. The CDR3 consists of 13 residues. Here the CDR3 reads CASSVTGRTEAFF. In DNA, the CDR3 is TGTGCCAGCAGCGTAACAGGGAGGACTGAAGCTTTCTTT.